This T cell receptor beta chain comes out of a study of blood T cell repertoires in COVID-19. The germline V gene encodes CDR1 KGHSH and CDR2 LQKENI. The CDR3 loop spans 13 amino acids. With V trimmed by 6 bases and J by 8 bases, 5 bases remained unmatched. This clone came up a few times. Method: immunoSEQ multiplex PCR; TCRdb's copy keeps in-frame clones and lacks some. Of about 240,000 clones listed, around 82% are singletons. Sequencing was performed on PBMCs or T cells enriched from blood (not recorded which). This sequence was found in a woman aged 40 to 50 who had been exposed to COVID-19. The chain joins TRBV18 to TRBJ1-4, with 8 bases fitting TRBD1. The CDR3 DNA reads TGTGCCAGCTCCTTCGGGACAGGAGAAAAACTGTTTTTT. This gives the protein CASSFGTGEKLFF.